This is a list of T cell receptor beta chains from one sample in a study of blood T cell repertoires in COVID-19. The method was immunoSEQ multiplex PCR; TCRdb's version includes in-frame clones alone and lacks a portion of them. The sample includes some 110,000 clones, about 93% of them seen just once. Sequenced sample: peripheral blood. The receptors shown here come from a man aged 45-65 years with COVID-19, enrolled during active disease. CDR3s leave out the opening cysteine and the closing phenylalanine or tryptophan. Fields, in order: D gene, V gene, CDR3 protein. A D gene is named only where the DNA matches it firmly.

d_call: NA; v_call: TRBV10-2; cdr3_aa: ASSESTGNTEAF
d_call: TRBD2; v_call: TRBV5-4; cdr3_aa: ASSLTSGRTDTQY
d_call: NA; v_call: TRBV28; cdr3_aa: ASRGGGLSNEQF
d_call: TRBD1; v_call: TRBV4-1; cdr3_aa: ASSQDSTGGTTEAF
d_call: TRBD2; v_call: TRBV7-2; cdr3_aa: ASSLGLAGTDTQY
d_call: TRBD2; v_call: TRBV4-2; cdr3_aa: ASSQVRASGRAVGELF
d_call: NA; v_call: TRBV28; cdr3_aa: ASSWRGPMSYEQY
d_call: TRBD2; v_call: TRBV5-4; cdr3_aa: ASSLAGPLSNEQF
d_call: NA; v_call: TRBV12-3/TRBV12-4; cdr3_aa: ASRGGVIQY
d_call: TRBD2; v_call: TRBV19; cdr3_aa: ASSRTSGRSDEQF
d_call: TRBD1; v_call: TRBV10-3; cdr3_aa: AISGTGQGTGELF
d_call: NA; v_call: TRBV27; cdr3_aa: ASSRGGRASPLH
d_call: TRBD2; v_call: TRBV4-3; cdr3_aa: ASSQDGQSPSGRAETQY
d_call: NA; v_call: TRBV6-5; cdr3_aa: ASKESGAYGYT
d_call: TRBD1; v_call: TRBV6-5; cdr3_aa: ASSIGQGGETQY
d_call: NA; v_call: TRBV6-5; cdr3_aa: ASSSAVMYEQY
d_call: NA; v_call: TRBV28; cdr3_aa: ASTLGGGFTEKLF
d_call: NA; v_call: TRBV12-3/TRBV12-4; cdr3_aa: ASSLGEGGPY